The clone carrying this T cell receptor beta chain turned up a few times. What it binds is not known. Between the trimmed V and J ends, which lost 8 bases and 9 bases, there was a span of 14 bases. CDR3 length: 11 amino acids. Germline lookup yields CDR1 SNHLY and CDR2 FYNNEI. These data originate in a study of beta chain features in type 1 diabetes. General study points: Cells that show high TCR expression could be over-represented by cDNA sequencing. Patients and controls would share equally any PCR tilt toward shorter templates.

Expressed TCRB transcripts got sequenced, as all isolated RNA was reverse transcribed. Reads from naive, central memory and regulatory T cell samples averaged approximately 3.7 million. Clones were sequenced by immunoSEQ multiplex PCR, and TCRdb holds only the in-frame ones, with some missing. The repertoire holds 110,000 to 150,000 clones, roughly a tenth seen once, with roughly 0.74% in the top ten. Input material: central memory CD4+ T cells from blood. This TCR was sampled from a man between 18 and 35 years old in good health. J is TRBJ2-7 and V is TRBV2; D may be TRBD2 (5 bases). The CDR3 sequence: CASVGREGQYF. The CDR3 nucleotides are TGTGCCAGCGTGGGCCGCGAGGGGCAGTACTTC.